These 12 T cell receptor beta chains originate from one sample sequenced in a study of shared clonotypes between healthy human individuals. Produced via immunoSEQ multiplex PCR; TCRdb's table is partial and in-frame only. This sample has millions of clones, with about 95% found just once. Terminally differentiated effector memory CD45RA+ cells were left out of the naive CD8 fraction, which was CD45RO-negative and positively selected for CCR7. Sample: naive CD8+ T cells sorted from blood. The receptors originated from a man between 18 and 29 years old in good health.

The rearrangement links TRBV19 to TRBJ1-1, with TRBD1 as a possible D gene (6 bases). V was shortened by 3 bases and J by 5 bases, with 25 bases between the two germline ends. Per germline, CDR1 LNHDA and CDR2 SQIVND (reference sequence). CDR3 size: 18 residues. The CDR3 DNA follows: TGTGCCAGTAGTATCTTGCCCCTGTCAGGGGAAGGGTTGACTGAAGCTTTCTTT. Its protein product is CASSILPLSGEGLTEAFF.

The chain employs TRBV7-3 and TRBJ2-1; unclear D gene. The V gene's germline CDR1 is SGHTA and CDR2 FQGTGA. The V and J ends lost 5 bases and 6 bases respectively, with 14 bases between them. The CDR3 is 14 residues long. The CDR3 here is CASSPFLLTNEQFF. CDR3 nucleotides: TGTGCCAGCAGCCCTTTCCTCCTTACCAATGAGCAGTTCTTC.

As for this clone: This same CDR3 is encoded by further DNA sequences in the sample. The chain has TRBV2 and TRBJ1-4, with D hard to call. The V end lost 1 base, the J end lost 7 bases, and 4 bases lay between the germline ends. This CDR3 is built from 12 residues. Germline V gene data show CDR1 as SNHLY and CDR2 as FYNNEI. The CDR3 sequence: CASSEEGEKLFF. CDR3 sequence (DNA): TGTGCCAGCAGTGAAGAGGGTGAAAAACTGTTTTTT.

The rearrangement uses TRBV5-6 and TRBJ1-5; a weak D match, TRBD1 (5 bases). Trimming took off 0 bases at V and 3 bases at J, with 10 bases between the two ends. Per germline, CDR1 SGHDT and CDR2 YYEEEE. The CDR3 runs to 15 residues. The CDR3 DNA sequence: TGTGCCAGCAGCTTGGGGGGGTCCCCCAATCAGCCCCAGCATTTT. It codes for CASSLGGSPNQPQHF.

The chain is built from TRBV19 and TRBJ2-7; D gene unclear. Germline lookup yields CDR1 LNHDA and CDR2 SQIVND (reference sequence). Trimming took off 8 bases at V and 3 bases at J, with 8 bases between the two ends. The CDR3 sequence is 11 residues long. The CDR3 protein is CASGDDYEQYF. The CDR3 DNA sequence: TGTGCCAGTGGGGATGACTACGAGCAGTACTTC.

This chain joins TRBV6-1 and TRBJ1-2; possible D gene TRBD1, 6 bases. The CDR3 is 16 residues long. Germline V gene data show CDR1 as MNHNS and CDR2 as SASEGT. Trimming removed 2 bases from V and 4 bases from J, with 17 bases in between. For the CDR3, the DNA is TGTGCCAGCAGTGAAAGGGGGGCTAATAGGGGCTATGGCTACACCTTC. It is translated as CASSERGANRGYGYTF.

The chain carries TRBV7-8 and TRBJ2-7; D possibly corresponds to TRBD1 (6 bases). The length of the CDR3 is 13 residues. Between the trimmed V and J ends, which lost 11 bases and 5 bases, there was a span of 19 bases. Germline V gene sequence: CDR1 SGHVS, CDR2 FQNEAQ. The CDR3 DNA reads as TGTGCCGGGGGCGGGTCAGCGGAACACGAGCAGTACTTC. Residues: CAGGGSAEHEQYF.

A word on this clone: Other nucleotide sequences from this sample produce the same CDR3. CDR3 bases: TGCGCCAGCAGCCAATTAGGGACAGATACGCAGTATTTT. Its protein product is CASSQLGTDTQYF. The V gene is TRBV4-1, the J gene TRBJ2-3; D gene uncertain. CDR1 is MGHRA and CDR2 is YSYEKL in the germline V gene. V dropped 2 bases and J dropped 3 bases, with 6 bases sitting between them. The CDR3 loop spans 13 amino acids.

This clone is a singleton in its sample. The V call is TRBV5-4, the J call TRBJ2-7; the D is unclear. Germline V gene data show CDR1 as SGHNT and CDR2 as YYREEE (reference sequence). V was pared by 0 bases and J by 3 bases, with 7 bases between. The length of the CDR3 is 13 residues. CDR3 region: CASSLGVNYEQYF. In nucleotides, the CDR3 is TGTGCCAGCAGCTTGGGCGTAAACTACGAGCAGTACTTC.

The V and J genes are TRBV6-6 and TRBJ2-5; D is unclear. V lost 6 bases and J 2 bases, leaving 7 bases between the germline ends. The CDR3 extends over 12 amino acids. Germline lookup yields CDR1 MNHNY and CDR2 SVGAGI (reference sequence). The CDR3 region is CASRDPQETQYF. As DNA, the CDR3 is TGTGCCAGCAGGGATCCACAAGAGACCCAGTACTTC.

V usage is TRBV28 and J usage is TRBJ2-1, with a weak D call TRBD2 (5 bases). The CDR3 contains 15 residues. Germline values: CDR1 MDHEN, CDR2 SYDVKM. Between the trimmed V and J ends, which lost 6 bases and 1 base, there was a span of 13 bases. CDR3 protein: CASSLPGKSYNEQFF. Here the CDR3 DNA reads TGTGCCAGCAGCCTTCCCGGGAAGTCCTACAATGAGCAGTTCTTC. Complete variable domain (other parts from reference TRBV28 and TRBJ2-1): DVKVTQSSRYLVKRTGEKVFLECVQDMDHENMFWYRQDPGLGLRLIYFSYDVKMKEKGDIPEGYSVSREKKERFSLILESASTNQTSMYLCASSLPGKSYNEQFFGPGTRLTVL.

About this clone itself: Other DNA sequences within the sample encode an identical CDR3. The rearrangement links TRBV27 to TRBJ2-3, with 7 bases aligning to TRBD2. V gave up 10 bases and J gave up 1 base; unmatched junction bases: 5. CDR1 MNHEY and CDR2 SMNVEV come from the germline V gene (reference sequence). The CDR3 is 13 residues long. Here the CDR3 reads CATRLAGTDTQYF. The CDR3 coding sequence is TGTGCCACCCGACTAGCTGGCACAGATACGCAGTATTTT.